The clone carrying this TCR beta chain is a singleton in its sample. The data originate from a study of blood T cells in healthy people across ages. Sample-barcoded 5' priming and a J-beta primer mix drove a second PCR of roughly 6 to 12 cycles. TCRdb reprocessed the 5' RACE reads via MiXCR and lists one record per CDR3 protein. The table has roughly 900,000 distinct CDR3 sequences, 48% seen once; the top ten hold roughly 13%. The CDR3 is made up of 15 amino acids. J gave up 4 bases and V 3 bases, and 8 bases lay outside the gene matches. CDR1 and CDR2 from the germline V gene are DFQATT and SNEGSKA (reference sequence).

V usage is TRBV20-1 and J usage is TRBJ2-3; 9 nucleotides align to TRBD2. Material for sequencing was blood. The sequence was obtained from a man between 25 and 39 years old in good health. CDR3 bases: TGCAGTGCTAGGTCCGGGACTAGCAATCCAGATACGCAGTATTTT. Protein product: CSARSGTSNPDTQYF.